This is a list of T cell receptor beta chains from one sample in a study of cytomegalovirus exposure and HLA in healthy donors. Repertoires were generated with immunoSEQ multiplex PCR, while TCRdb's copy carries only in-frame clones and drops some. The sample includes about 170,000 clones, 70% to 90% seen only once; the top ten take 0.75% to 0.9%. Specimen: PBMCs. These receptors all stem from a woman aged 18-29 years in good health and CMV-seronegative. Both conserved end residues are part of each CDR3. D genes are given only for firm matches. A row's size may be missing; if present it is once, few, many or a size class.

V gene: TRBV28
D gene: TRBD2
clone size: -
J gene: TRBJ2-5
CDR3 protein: CASSPSGRETQYF
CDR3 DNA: TGTGCCAGCAGCCCAAGCGGGAGAGAGACCCAGTACTTC

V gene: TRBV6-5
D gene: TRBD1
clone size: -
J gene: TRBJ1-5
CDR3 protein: CASSRDRVKGQPQHF
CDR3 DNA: TGTGCCAGCAGTAGGGACAGGGTTAAGGGCCAGCCCCAGCATTTT

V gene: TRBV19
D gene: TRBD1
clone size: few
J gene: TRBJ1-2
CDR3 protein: CASSINRGRGDGYTF
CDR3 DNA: TGTGCCAGTAGTATAAACAGGGGTAGAGGAGATGGCTACACCTTC

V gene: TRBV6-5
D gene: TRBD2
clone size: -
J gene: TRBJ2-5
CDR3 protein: CASSSSGRAQETQYF
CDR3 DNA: TGTGCCAGCAGCTCTAGCGGGAGGGCACAAGAGACCCAGTACTTC

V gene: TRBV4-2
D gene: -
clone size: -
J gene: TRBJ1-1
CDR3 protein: CASSPKGAGKYDTEAFF
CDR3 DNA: TGTGCCAGCAGCCCCAAAGGCGCCGGGAAGTATGACACTGAAGCTTTCTTT

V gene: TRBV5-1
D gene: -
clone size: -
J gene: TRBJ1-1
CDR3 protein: CASSPATVNTEAFF
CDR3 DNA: TGCGCCAGCAGCCCGGCGACAGTGAACACTGAAGCTTTCTTT

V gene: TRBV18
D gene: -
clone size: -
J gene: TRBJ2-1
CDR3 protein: CASSRSANEQFF
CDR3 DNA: TGTGCCAGCTCCCGATCAGCGAATGAGCAGTTCTTC

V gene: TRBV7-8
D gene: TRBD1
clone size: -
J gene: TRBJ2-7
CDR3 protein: CASSPSPGTGPYEQYF
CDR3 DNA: TGTGCCAGCAGCCCCAGCCCCGGGACAGGACCCTACGAGCAGTACTTC

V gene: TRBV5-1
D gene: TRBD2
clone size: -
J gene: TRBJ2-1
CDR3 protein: CASSLVAGDHNEQFF
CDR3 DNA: TGCGCCAGCAGCTTGGTAGCGGGTGATCACAATGAGCAGTTCTTC

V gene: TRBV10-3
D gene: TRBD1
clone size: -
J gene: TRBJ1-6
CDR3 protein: CAISELTGSYSPLHF
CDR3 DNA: TGTGCCATCAGTGAGTTGACAGGGTCTTATTCACCCCTCCACTTT

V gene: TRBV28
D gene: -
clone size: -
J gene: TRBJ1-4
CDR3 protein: CASSWGGSDEKLFF
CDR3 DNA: TGTGCCAGCAGTTGGGGGGGGAGTGATGAAAAACTGTTTTTT

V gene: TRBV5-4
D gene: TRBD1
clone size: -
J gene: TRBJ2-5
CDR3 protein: CASRHGTDLQETQYF
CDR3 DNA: TGTGCCAGCAGGCATGGGACAGACCTCCAAGAGACCCAGTACTTC

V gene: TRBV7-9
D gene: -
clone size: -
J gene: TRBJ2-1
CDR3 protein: CASSFFRRSDEQFF
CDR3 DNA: TGTGCCAGCAGCTTTTTTCGGCGGTCGGATGAGCAGTTCTTC

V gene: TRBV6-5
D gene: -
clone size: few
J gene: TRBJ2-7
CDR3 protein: CASRITYSTYEQYF
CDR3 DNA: TGTGCCAGCAGAATCACTTATTCCACCTACGAGCAGTACTTC

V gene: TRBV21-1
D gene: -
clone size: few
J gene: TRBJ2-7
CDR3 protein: CASSKALHGRGDYEQYF
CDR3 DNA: TGTGCCAGCAGCAAAGCGCTCCACGGCAGGGGGGACTACGAGCAGTACTTC

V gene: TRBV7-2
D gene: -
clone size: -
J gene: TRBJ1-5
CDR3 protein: CASSFRDQPQHF
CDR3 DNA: TGTGCCAGCAGTTTCAGGGATCAGCCCCAGCATTTT

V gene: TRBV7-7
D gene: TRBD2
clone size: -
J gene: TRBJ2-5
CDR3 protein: CASSLVARTSGRVETQYF
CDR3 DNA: TGTGCTAGCAGCTTAGTGGCCCGGACTAGCGGGAGGGTAGAGACCCAGTACTTC

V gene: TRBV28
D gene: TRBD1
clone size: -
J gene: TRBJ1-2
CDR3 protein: CASRDPTGGYGYTF
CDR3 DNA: TGTGCCAGCAGAGACCCGACAGGGGGGTATGGCTACACCTTC

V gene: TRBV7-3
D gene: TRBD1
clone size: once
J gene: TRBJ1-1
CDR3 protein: CASSLGGQDTEAFF
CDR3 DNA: TGTGCCAGCAGCTTAGGCGGACAGGACACTGAAGCTTTCTTT

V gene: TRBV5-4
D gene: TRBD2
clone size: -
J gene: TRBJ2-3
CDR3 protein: CASSLSLAGGTQYF
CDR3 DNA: TGTGCCAGCAGCCTGTCGCTAGCGGGAGGTACGCAGTATTTT

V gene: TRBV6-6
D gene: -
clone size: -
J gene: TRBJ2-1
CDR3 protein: CASSQDIYNEQFF
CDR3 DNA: TGTGCCAGCAGCCAGGACATCTACAATGAGCAGTTCTTC

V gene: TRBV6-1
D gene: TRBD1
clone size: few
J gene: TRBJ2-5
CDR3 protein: CASSEAGRGETQYF
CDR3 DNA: TGTGCCAGCAGTGAAGCGGGCAGGGGGGAGACCCAGTACTTC

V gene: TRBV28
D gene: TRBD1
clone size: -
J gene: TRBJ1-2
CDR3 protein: CASRGDRDGPYGYTF
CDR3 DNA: TGTGCCAGCAGGGGAGACAGGGACGGGCCCTATGGCTACACCTTC

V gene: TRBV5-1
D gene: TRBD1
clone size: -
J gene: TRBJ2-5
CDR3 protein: CASSLAGQGSETQYF
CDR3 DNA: TGCGCCAGCAGCTTGGCGGGACAGGGATCGGAGACCCAGTACTTC

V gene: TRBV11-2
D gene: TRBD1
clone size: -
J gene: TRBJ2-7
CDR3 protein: CASSFGQGFYEQYF
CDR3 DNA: TGTGCCAGCAGCTTCGGACAGGGCTTCTACGAGCAGTACTTC

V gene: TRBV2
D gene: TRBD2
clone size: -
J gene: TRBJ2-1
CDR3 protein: CASSSGSGRASYNEQFF
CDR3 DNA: TGTGCCAGCAGCAGCGGGAGCGGGAGGGCCTCCTACAATGAGCAGTTCTTC

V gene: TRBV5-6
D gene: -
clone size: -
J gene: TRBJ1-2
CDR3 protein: CASSQDKNGYTF
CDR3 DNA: TGTGCCAGCAGCCAAGACAAGAATGGCTACACCTTC

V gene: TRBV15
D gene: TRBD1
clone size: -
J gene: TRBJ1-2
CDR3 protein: CATSRDRDSNYGYTF
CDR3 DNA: TGTGCCACCAGCAGAGATAGGGACAGTAACTATGGCTACACCTTC

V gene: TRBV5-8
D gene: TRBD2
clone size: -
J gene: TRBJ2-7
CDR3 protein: CASSRTSGRYEQYF
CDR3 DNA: TGTGCCAGCAGCCGGACTAGCGGGAGATACGAGCAGTACTTC